A selection of T cell receptor beta chains follows, all from one sample in a study of blood T cell repertoires in COVID-19. Sequenced by immunoSEQ multiplex PCR; TCRdb stores in-frame clones only, minus some. The repertoire holds some 160,000 clones, roughly 84% seen once, with 1.5% in the top ten. Sequencing was carried out using peripheral blood. Receptors originate from a human donor in a cohort sampled during active COVID-19. Both conserved end residues are part of each CDR3. A D gene is named only where the DNA matches it firmly. Only some rows state a clone size, as once, few, many or a class for expanded clones.

D: TRBD1
V: TRBV6-5
J: TRBJ1-2
size: .
DNA: TGTGCCAGCAGTTACTCCAGGGGGCCGAGGGGCTATGGCTACACCTTC
CDR3: CASSYSRGPRGYGYTF

D: TRBD2
V: TRBV19
J: TRBJ2-3
size: .
DNA: TGTGCCAGTACCAAGACTAGCGGGAGTGGAGATACGCAGTATTTT
CDR3: CASTKTSGSGDTQYF

D: .
V: TRBV6-5
J: TRBJ1-5
size: few
DNA: TGTGCCAGCTATGACGGCAGGAATCAGCCCCAGCATTTT
CDR3: CASYDGRNQPQHF

D: .
V: TRBV29-1
J: TRBJ1-2
size: once
DNA: TGCAGCGGGACTAGCGTTAGGGGGGTTGGCTACACCTTC
CDR3: CSGTSVRGVGYTF

D: .
V: TRBV21-1
J: TRBJ1-5
size: few
DNA: TGTGCCAGCAGAACATACAATCAGGCCCAGCATTTT
CDR3: CASRTYNQAQHF

D: .
V: TRBV7-9
J: TRBJ1-1
size: .
DNA: TGTGCCAGCAGCTTAGATGTGCGGGGCACTGAAGCTTTCTTT
CDR3: CASSLDVRGTEAFF

D: TRBD2
V: TRBV18
J: TRBJ2-7
size: once
DNA: TGTGCCAGCTCACCAACTAGCGTAATATCCTACGAGCAGTACTTC
CDR3: CASSPTSVISYEQYF

D: TRBD1
V: TRBV5-6
J: TRBJ2-7
size: .
DNA: TGTGCCAGCAGCACCTGGACAGGGGCAACCTACGAGCAGTACTTC
CDR3: CASSTWTGATYEQYF

D: .
V: TRBV2
J: TRBJ1-5
size: .
DNA: TGTGCCACCTCGCTGCAGGGAGGGGGGTATAGCAATCAGCCCCAGCATTTT
CDR3: CATSLQGGGYSNQPQHF

D: TRBD2
V: TRBV2
J: TRBJ2-4
size: few
DNA: TGTGCCAGCAGTGAAGGGACTAGCGGGATCGGAAACATTCAGTACTTC
CDR3: CASSEGTSGIGNIQYF

D: .
V: TRBV7-9
J: TRBJ1-1
size: once
DNA: TGTGCCAGCAGCCCCCCGGACAGAACTGAAGCTTTCTTT
CDR3: CASSPPDRTEAFF

D: TRBD1
V: TRBV4-2
J: TRBJ1-2
size: few
DNA: TGTGCCAGCAGGCACAGGGGGGAAGGCTACACCTTC
CDR3: CASRHRGEGYTF

D: .
V: TRBV12-5
J: TRBJ2-7
size: .
DNA: TGTGCTAGTGGTTCCTCGGAGGGCTTTCCCTACGAGCAGTACTTC
CDR3: CASGSSEGFPYEQYF

D: .
V: TRBV18
J: TRBJ1-5
size: once
DNA: TGTGCCAGCTCACCAGGTACAGGTGACAATCAGCCCCAGCATTTT
CDR3: CASSPGTGDNQPQHF

D: TRBD1
V: TRBV7-8
J: TRBJ1-5
size: .
DNA: TGTGCCAGCAGACCGACAGGGGTGGGGCAGCCCCAGCATTTT
CDR3: CASRPTGVGQPQHF

D: TRBD1
V: TRBV5-1
J: TRBJ1-2
size: .
DNA: TGCGCCAGCAGACCCGGGACAGGGAGATCGAACTATGGCTACACCTTC
CDR3: CASRPGTGRSNYGYTF

D: .
V: TRBV20-1
J: TRBJ2-3
size: .
DNA: TGCAGTGCTAGAGGGCCAGATACGCAGTATTTT
CDR3: CSARGPDTQYF

D: .
V: TRBV6-5
J: TRBJ2-7
size: .
DNA: TGTGCCAGCAGTACTGTCTGGCAGGGCTCCTACGAGCAGTACTTC
CDR3: CASSTVWQGSYEQYF

D: TRBD1
V: TRBV5-6
J: TRBJ2-2
size: .
DNA: TGTGCCAGCAGCTCGGCCGGACAGGGGCCAAGGACCGGGGAGCTGTTTTTT
CDR3: CASSSAGQGPRTGELFF

D: .
V: TRBV5-5
J: TRBJ2-1
size: .
DNA: TGTGCCAGCAGCTTCGGGGGTCAGCCGGGGAATGAGCAGTTCTTC
CDR3: CASSFGGQPGNEQFF

D: .
V: TRBV6-5
J: TRBJ2-7
size: .
DNA: TGTGCCAGCAGTTACGCGGGGTCCTCCTACGAGCAGTACTTC
CDR3: CASSYAGSSYEQYF

D: .
V: TRBV28
J: TRBJ2-7
size: once
DNA: TGTGCCGCAGGCGAGCAGTACTTC
CDR3: CAAGEQYF

D: TRBD1
V: TRBV7-3
J: TRBJ1-1
size: .
DNA: TGTGCCAGCAGCCCGAACTCGGACAGGGGGCGTACTGAAGCTTTCTTT
CDR3: CASSPNSDRGRTEAFF

D: TRBD1
V: TRBV27
J: TRBJ1-2
size: .
DNA: TGTGCCATAGACAGGGCGGAGGGAAATGGCTACACCTTC
CDR3: CAIDRAEGNGYTF

D: .
V: TRBV9
J: TRBJ2-1
size: .
DNA: TGTGCCAGCAGCGTAGGCCAGGGGCTACACAATGAGCAGTTCTTC
CDR3: CASSVGQGLHNEQFF

D: TRBD2
V: TRBV19
J: TRBJ2-7
size: .
DNA: TGTGCCAGTAGTAATAGCGGGGGCTACGAGCAGTACTTC
CDR3: CASSNSGGYEQYF

D: .
V: TRBV6-5
J: TRBJ2-5
size: once
DNA: TGTGCCAGCAGTTTAGCGGGACAGGGTAAAGAGACCCAGTACTTC
CDR3: CASSLAGQGKETQYF

D: .
V: TRBV15
J: TRBJ1-1
size: .
DNA: TGTGCCACCAGCAAACCCAGCGTGAACACTGAAGCTTTCTTT
CDR3: CATSKPSVNTEAFF

D: TRBD2
V: TRBV3-1/TRBV3-2
J: TRBJ2-3
size: .
DNA: TGTGCCAGCAGCCCTCGTTTTACGGGAGGGCCGGATACGCAGTATTTT
CDR3: CASSPRFTGGPDTQYF

D: .
V: TRBV6-1
J: TRBJ2-3
size: .
DNA: TGTGCCAGCAGTGAAGCTAGAGATACGCAGTATTTT
CDR3: CASSEARDTQYF

D: TRBD2
V: TRBV10-1
J: TRBJ2-2
size: .
DNA: TGCGCCAGCAGTGTGCTGGGCGGGAGGGAGAACACCGGGGAGCTGTTTTTT
CDR3: CASSVLGGRENTGELFF

D: .
V: TRBV5-4
J: TRBJ1-2
size: .
DNA: TGTGCCAGCAGCCATCTACAGGGAAGTGACTACACCTTC
CDR3: CASSHLQGSDYTF

D: .
V: TRBV7-2
J: TRBJ2-7
size: .
DNA: TGTGCCAGCAGCTCGTTCTCGTTAAACGAGCAGTACTTC
CDR3: CASSSFSLNEQYF

D: TRBD2
V: TRBV5-1
J: TRBJ2-1
size: .
DNA: TGCGCCAGCAGCTTGGGAAGCGGGGCCGACAATGAGCAGTTCTTC
CDR3: CASSLGSGADNEQFF

D: .
V: TRBV4-3
J: TRBJ2-2
size: .
DNA: TGCGCCAGCAGCCAGAGACAGGGGAGGGGCGGGGAGCTGTTTTTT
CDR3: CASSQRQGRGGELFF

D: .
V: TRBV27
J: TRBJ1-1
size: .
DNA: TGTGCCAGCAGTTTGGGGCTCGGTAACACTGAAGCTTTCTTT
CDR3: CASSLGLGNTEAFF

D: .
V: TRBV4-2
J: TRBJ2-3
size: once
DNA: TGTGCCAGCAGCCAAGATCGGGGTGGCACAGATACGCAGTATTTT
CDR3: CASSQDRGGTDTQYF

D: TRBD1
V: TRBV5-4
J: TRBJ2-2
size: .
DNA: TGTGCCAGCAGCGAGGGAGGGACAGGGGCCACCGGGGAGCTGTTTTTT
CDR3: CASSEGGTGATGELFF

D: TRBD1
V: TRBV4-2
J: TRBJ2-6
size: .
DNA: TGTGCCAGCAGCCCTCAGGGGGCTGGGGCCAACGTCCTGACTTTC
CDR3: CASSPQGAGANVLTF

D: TRBD1
V: TRBV7-6
J: TRBJ2-2
size: .
DNA: TGTGCCAGCAGCCTTAGACAGGGGGCGCCCGGGGAGCTGTTTTTT
CDR3: CASSLRQGAPGELFF

D: TRBD2
V: TRBV6-2/TRBV6-3
J: TRBJ2-7
size: .
DNA: TGTGCCAGCAGCCGGGGGGGAGGGAGTGGCTACGAGCAGTACTTC
CDR3: CASSRGGGSGYEQYF

D: .
V: TRBV2
J: TRBJ1-2
size: .
DNA: TGTGCCAGCAGTGAAGCGCGGTGGGGCTACACCTTC
CDR3: CASSEARWGYTF

D: TRBD1
V: TRBV27
J: TRBJ2-7
size: .
DNA: TGTGCCAGCAGTCTAGCCGACAGGGTCAGGTACGAGCAGTACTTC
CDR3: CASSLADRVRYEQYF

D: .
V: TRBV7-9
J: TRBJ2-1
size: .
DNA: TGTGCCAGCAGCCGCCTAACCGGGAGCTCCTACAATGAGCAGTTCTTC
CDR3: CASSRLTGSSYNEQFF

D: .
V: TRBV9
J: TRBJ2-7
size: .
DNA: TGTGCCAGCAGCGTAGGGGACTTGTCCTACGAGCAGTACTTC
CDR3: CASSVGDLSYEQYF

D: .
V: TRBV9
J: TRBJ2-1
size: .
DNA: TGTGCCAGCAGCGCCAACAATGAGCAGTTCTTC
CDR3: CASSANNEQFF

D: TRBD1
V: TRBV28
J: TRBJ2-7
size: .
DNA: TGTGCCAGCAGTCTTCCGGGACAGGGGGTAGGCGAGCAGTACTTC
CDR3: CASSLPGQGVGEQYF

D: .
V: TRBV18
J: TRBJ1-2
size: .
DNA: TGTGCCAGCTCACCAATCCGGGGGGGATATGGCTACACCTTC
CDR3: CASSPIRGGYGYTF

D: TRBD2
V: TRBV6-5
J: TRBJ2-7
size: few
DNA: TGTGCCAGCAGGCCACTAGCGGGGGGTGCCTACGAGCAGTACTTC
CDR3: CASRPLAGGAYEQYF

D: .
V: TRBV2
J: TRBJ1-6
size: .
DNA: TGTGCCAGCAGTGGACCCGGGGTTAATTCACCCCTCCACTTT
CDR3: CASSGPGVNSPLHF

D: TRBD2
V: TRBV19
J: TRBJ2-3
size: .
DNA: TGTGCCAGTAGTCTCCCTGGAGAGCGGGGGGGAACAGATACGCAGTATTTT
CDR3: CASSLPGERGGTDTQYF

D: .
V: TRBV18
J: TRBJ2-2
size: .
DNA: TGTGCCAGCTCATCCAGGGGTGAAGGGGAGCTGTTTTTT
CDR3: CASSSRGEGELFF

D: TRBD1
V: TRBV19
J: TRBJ2-7
size: .
DNA: TGTGCCAGTAGATTGGACAGGGCAGCCTACGAGCAGTACTTC
CDR3: CASRLDRAAYEQYF

D: TRBD2
V: TRBV7-6
J: TRBJ2-7
size: .
DNA: TGTGCCAGCAGCCGAATCACTAGCGGGGTCTCCTACGAGCAGTACTTC
CDR3: CASSRITSGVSYEQYF

D: .
V: TRBV5-5
J: TRBJ1-5
size: .
DNA: TGTGCCAGCAGCTTGAGCGGCAGGACAGTAAGTCAGCCCCAGCATTTT
CDR3: CASSLSGRTVSQPQHF

D: TRBD1
V: TRBV6-5
J: TRBJ2-7
size: .
DNA: TGTGCCAGCAGTCTTCGACAGGGTGGCTACGAGCAGTACTTC
CDR3: CASSLRQGGYEQYF

D: .
V: TRBV2
J: TRBJ1-1
size: few
DNA: TGTGCCAGCAGTGACACAGAGAACACTGAAGCTTTCTTT
CDR3: CASSDTENTEAFF

D: TRBD1
V: TRBV19
J: TRBJ1-1
size: .
DNA: TGTGCCAGTAGTATAGCAGGGGGTACTGAAGCTTTCTTT
CDR3: CASSIAGGTEAFF

D: TRBD2
V: TRBV25-1
J: TRBJ2-7
size: .
DNA: TGTGCCAGCAGTGCTGGGGGGGCCTACGAGCAGTACTTC
CDR3: CASSAGGAYEQYF